The clone carrying this T cell receptor (beta chain) was observed a few times. How the authors handled the data: Estimation of nucleated cell counts relied on the amplification of reference gene primers. Clones were read by immunoSEQ multiplex PCR, and TCRdb kept only the in-frame ones, dropping some. V and J calls plus clone size are reproduced from that table; the DNA served to infer D and trimming. The sample shows under 200,000 clones, roughly four fifths of them seen only once. These data originate in a study of blood T cell repertoires in COVID-19. Across the whole study: Samples taken during acute and convalescent COVID-19 were collected in the United States, Italy and Spain. In each case, the material was cDNA or gDNA derived from T cells, B-cell-depleted T cells, or PBMCs.

The CDR3 length is 15 residues. Germline CDR1 is SEHNR and CDR2 is FQNEAQ (reference sequence). V dropped 5 bases and J dropped 0 bases, with 14 bases sitting between them. Sequencing was performed on peripheral blood. V usage is TRBV7-9 and J usage is TRBJ2-7; D is ambiguous. The TCR originated in a human donor in a cohort sampled during active COVID-19. DNA for the CDR3: TGTGCCAGCAGCCCTCCTAACCCCCGCTCCTACGAGCAGTACTTC. Residues: CASSPPNPRSYEQYF.